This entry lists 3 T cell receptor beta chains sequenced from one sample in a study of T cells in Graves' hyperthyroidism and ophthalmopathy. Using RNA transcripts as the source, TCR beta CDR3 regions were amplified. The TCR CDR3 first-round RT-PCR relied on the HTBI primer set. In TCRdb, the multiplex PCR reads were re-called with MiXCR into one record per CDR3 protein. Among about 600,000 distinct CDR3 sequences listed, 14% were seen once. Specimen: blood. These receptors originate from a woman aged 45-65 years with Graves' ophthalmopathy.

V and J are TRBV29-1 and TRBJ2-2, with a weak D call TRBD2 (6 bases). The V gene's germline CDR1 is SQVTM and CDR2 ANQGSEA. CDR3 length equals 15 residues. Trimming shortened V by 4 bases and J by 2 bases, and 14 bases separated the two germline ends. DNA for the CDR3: TGCAGCGTTGGTTGGGACGGGAGTAACACCGGGGAGCTGTTTTTT. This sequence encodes CSVGWDGSNTGELFF.

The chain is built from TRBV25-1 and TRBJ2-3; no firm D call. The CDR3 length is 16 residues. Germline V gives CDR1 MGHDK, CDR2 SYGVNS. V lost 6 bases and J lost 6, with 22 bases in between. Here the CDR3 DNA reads TGTGCCAGCAGACACTCAAGGACGGGCTGGGTGGATACGCAGTATTTT. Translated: CASRHSRTGWVDTQYF.

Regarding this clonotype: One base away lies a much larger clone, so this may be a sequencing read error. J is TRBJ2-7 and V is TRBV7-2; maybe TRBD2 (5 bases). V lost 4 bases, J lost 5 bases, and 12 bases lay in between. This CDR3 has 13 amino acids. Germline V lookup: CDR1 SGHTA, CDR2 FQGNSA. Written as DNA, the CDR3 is TGTGCCAGCAGCTCCGGACTCATCCACGAGCAGTACTTC. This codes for CASSSGLIHEQYF.